This T cell receptor (beta chain) appears in the sequencing data of a study of T-cell memory formation after mild COVID-19 (dated by TCRdb to 2020 to 2023). A note on the overall study: TCR sequence clusters from the two donors were found to be largely donor specific. In a couple of donors, T-cell clones that expanded and contracted after mild COVID-19 were tracked by sequencing TCRalpha and TCRbeta repertoires over time. The cohort comprised two young, previously healthy adult volunteers, one female and one male.

The study at large found these results: Clones that contracted from day 15 to 85 showed balanced CD4/CD8 phenotypes, whereas a second wave of clones that expanded from day 15 to 37 leaned towards CD4+. SARS-CoV-2 specificity was not confirmed for the second-wave clones peaking on day 37. The detection of some responding clones in pre-infection memory suggests that pre-existing cross-reactive memory T cells joined the SARS-CoV-2 response. Only a couple of mild cases were covered by the study, and larger cohorts that include severe cases with pre-infection samples were considered necessary. Contracting CD4+ clones turned up mainly in the CM and EM memory subsets, whereas EMRA was where CD8+ clones were enriched.

PBMCs were isolated by Ficoll-Paque density gradient centrifugation. Sequencer: Illumina NovaSeq 6000. cDNA libraries for TCRalpha and TCRbeta were prepared by 5'RACE using constant-segment primers, with sample barcodes and unique molecular identifiers added. Trizol reagent was used to extract RNA from every sample. Amplification of the libraries took two PCR steps, and the second step added a second sample barcode plus Illumina TruSeq adapters. The libraries were sequenced on an Illumina NovaSeq using 2 x 150 bp paired-end reads. The published analysis was carried out like this. Demultiplexing of reads and collapsing into UMI-guided consensus sequences were performed with migec v1.2.7. With mixcr v2.1.11, UMI consensuses were aligned to TRA and TRB V and J templates and assembled into clonotypes. A clonotype was counted as expanded or contracted only when both edgeR and NoisET called the clonotype significant, with the noise models trained on biological replicates. edgeR calls used a false discovery rate-adjusted p below 0.01 and a log2 fold-change threshold of 1. As an exploratory analysis of dynamics, max-normalized trajectories of the 1000 most abundant clonotypes were examined by PCA with hierarchical clustering. Separately sequenced CD4+ and CD8+ repertoires were used to assign a CD4 or CD8 phenotype to each responding clone. TCRdb passed the public sequencing reads through fastp at Q25 and MiXCR, retaining productive beta sequences. One record per CDR3 amino acid sequence lists the most common genes and DNA. The V and J calls and clone size are TCRdb's, not the authors'. The sample data list 560,000 or so distinct CDR3 sequences, and 17% of these were observed just once. The biggest ten clones account for about 7.4% of the sample.

A note on this clonotype: This clone's antigen is unknown. The input lacks base qualities; no much larger clone sits a single base away.

Per the germline V gene (reference sequence), LGHDT is the CDR1 and YNNKEL is the CDR2. V and J are truncated by 0 bases and 6 bases respectively, leaving an intervening sequence of 14 bases. CDR3 length: 15 amino acids, cysteine to phenylalanine. Only the CDR3 portion is preserved as DNA: 45 bases, with reading frame beginning at the first base. The chain was built from TRBV3-1 and TRBJ1-2; TRBD1 is a weak D gene call, 5 bases matching. The sample was PBMCs or a T cell subset sorted from them (not recorded which). The receptor was isolated from an adult woman who had mild COVID-19 (a few samples of this study predate the infection). The sample titles of this study are shuffled in the database, so cell type and time point are left out; the donor was told from shared clones. The CDR3 here reads CASSQDPGHFHGYTF. The base sequence is TGTGCCAGCAGCCAAGATCCGGGGCATTTTCATGGCTACACCTTC.